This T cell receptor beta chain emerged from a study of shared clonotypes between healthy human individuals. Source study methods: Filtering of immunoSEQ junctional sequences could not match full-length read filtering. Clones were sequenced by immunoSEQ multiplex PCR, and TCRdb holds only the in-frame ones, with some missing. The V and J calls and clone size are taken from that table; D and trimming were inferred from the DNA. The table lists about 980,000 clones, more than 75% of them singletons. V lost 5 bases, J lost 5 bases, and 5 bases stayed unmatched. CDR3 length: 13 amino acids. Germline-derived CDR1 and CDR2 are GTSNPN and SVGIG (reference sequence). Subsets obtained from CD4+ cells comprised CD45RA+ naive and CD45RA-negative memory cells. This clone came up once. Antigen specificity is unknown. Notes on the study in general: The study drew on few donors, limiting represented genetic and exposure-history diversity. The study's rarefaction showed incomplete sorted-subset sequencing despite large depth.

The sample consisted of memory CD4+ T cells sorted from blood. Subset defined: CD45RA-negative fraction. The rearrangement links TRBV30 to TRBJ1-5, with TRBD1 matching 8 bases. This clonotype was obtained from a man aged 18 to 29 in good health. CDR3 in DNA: TGTGCCTGGGCGGACAGGGAGGATCAGCCCCAGCATTTT. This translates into CAWADREDQPQHF.